This T cell receptor beta chain appears in the sequencing data of a study of cytomegalovirus exposure and HLA in healthy donors. Study summary: Unique TCRs from HLA-typed donors, 80 million to 100 million of them, were held in an early data release. Study-level findings and limits: There were under 200 TCR beta chains listed as cytomegalovirus-associated.

In the case of this clone: Its antigen is undetermined.

CDR1 is MNHEY, CDR2 SMNVEV, per germline (reference sequence). V was clipped by 6 bases and J by 4 bases, with 4 bases between them. The CDR3 is made up of 11 amino acids. Primers: 60 Vbeta forward and 13 Jbeta reverse. Clones were read by immunoSEQ multiplex PCR, and TCRdb kept only the in-frame ones, dropping some. The sample lists roughly 110,000 clones; 71% were seen once. The V call is TRBV27, the J call TRBJ1-5, with no clear D. The source is a female donor in good health and CMV-seronegative. The sample taken for sequencing was PBMCs. This chain's CDR3 is CASSQNQPQHF. The CDR3, as DNA: TGTGCCAGCAGCCAAAATCAGCCCCAGCATTTT.